These 32 T cell receptor beta chains were all obtained from the same sample, sequenced in a study of T-cell reconstitution after alpha-beta-depleted transplantation in children. Unique molecular identifiers tagged the TCRbeta library. In TCRdb, the PCR reads were re-called with MiXCR into one record per CDR3 protein. The table records around 670,000 distinct CDR3 sequences, less than 15% of them present only once. The sample consisted of PBMCs, taken before TCRalphabeta/CD19-depleted stem cell transplant. The receptors come from a girl aged 2 to 9 with congenital amegakaryocytic thrombocytopenia, due to receive a stem cell transplant.

V and J are TRBV29-1 and TRBJ1-5; D gene unclear. The germline gives CDR1 SQVTM, CDR2 ANQGSEA. The CDR3 extends over 14 amino acids. V was trimmed by 8 bases and J by 4 bases, leaving 18 bases between them. The CDR3 here is CSLPLGRTNQPQHF. DNA of the CDR3: TGCAGCCTCCCCTTAGGGAGGACGAATCAGCCCCAGCATTTT.

This clonotype has only a few counts. The chain has TRBV5-5 and TRBJ2-5; no clear D. The germline V gene encodes CDR1 SGHKS and CDR2 YYEKEE (reference sequence). The CDR3 runs 14 residues. Trimming shortened V by 2 bases and J by 4 bases, and 12 bases separated the two germline ends. The DNA of the CDR3 is TGTGCCAGCAGCTTTTCTAGGGCCGGAGAGACCCAGTACTTC. Amino acid sequence: CASSFSRAGETQYF.

Concerning this clonotype: Given a much more abundant clone one base away, this may be a read error. J is TRBJ2-1 and V is TRBV5-1; 9 bases are shared with TRBD2. The CDR3 contains 14 residues. CDR1 and CDR2 (germline): SGHRS, YFSETQ. Trimming took 2 bases from V and 8 from J; bases not matched to a gene: 5. The chain's CDR3 is CASSLGTSWDEQFF. CDR3 coding DNA: TGCGCCAGCAGCTTAGGGACTAGCTGGGATGAGCAGTTCTTC.

This clonotype was seen repeatedly, ten times or more. This sequence joins TRBV29-1 and TRBJ2-5, with D possibly TRBD2 on 6 matching bases. The CDR3 is 11 amino acids. Germline CDR1 reads SQVTM; CDR2 reads ANQGSEA. The ends were cut back, 3 bases at V and 7 bases at J, with 9 bases in the middle. CDR3 region: CSVDREATQYF. The CDR3 DNA sequence: TGCAGCGTTGACAGGGAGGCGACCCAGTACTTC.

Only a few counts were recorded for this clonotype. This rearrangement joins TRBV12-3 or TRBV12-4 to TRBJ2-4; a possible D gene is TRBD1 (6 bases). Trimming took off 3 bases at V and 8 bases at J, with 17 bases between the two ends. The CDR3 sequence is 15 residues long. CDR3 sequence (DNA): TGTGCCAGCAGTTTGGATGGGACAAGCGGAGACATTCAGTACTTC. Protein product: CASSLDGTSGDIQYF.

This clonotype was detected ten times or more. The V and J genes are TRBV10-3 and TRBJ1-5; TRBD1 might be the D (5 bases). The CDR3 is 14 residues long. Trimming pared 2 bases from V and 10 bases from J, leaving 15 bases between. Germline-derived CDR1 and CDR2 are ENHRY and SYGVKD. CDR3 residues: CAISERGSWGPQHF. CDR3 bases: TGTGCCATCAGTGAGCGGGGCTCGTGGGGACCCCAGCATTTT.

This clonotype was detected a few times. V is TRBV7-2 and J is TRBJ2-1; 10 nucleotides match TRBD1. Germline CDR1 reads SGHTA; CDR2 reads FQGNSA. With V trimmed by 5 bases and J by 10 bases, 11 bases remained unmatched. This CDR3 comprises 15 residues. The CDR3 nucleotides read TGTGCCAGCAGCAGGTATGGGACAGGGGTAAACGAGCAGTTCTTC. Protein: CASSRYGTGVNEQFF.

The genes are TRBV20-1 and TRBJ2-7, with D perhaps being TRBD1 or TRBD2 (5 bases each). V shed 3 bases and J shed 8 bases, with 14 bases lying between them. CDR1 is DFQATT, CDR2 SNEGSKA, per germline (reference sequence). This CDR3 contains 12 residues. The CDR3 bases are TGCAGTGCTAGGCCCCGGGACGGCCAGCAGTACTTC. It is translated as CSARPRDGQQYF.

The chain recombines TRBV7-9 with TRBJ2-1; D is tentatively TRBD1 or TRBD2 (6 bases each). The germline V gene has CDR1 SEHNR and CDR2 FQNEAQ (reference sequence). The V end lost 1 base, the J end lost 7 bases, and 17 bases lay between the germline ends. The CDR3 consists of 16 residues. The CDR3 protein is CASSLVGGGGGNEQFF. In DNA form, the CDR3 reads TGTGCCAGCAGCTTAGTCGGGGGCGGCGGCGGGAATGAGCAGTTCTTC.

This clonotype was seen many times. This chain joins TRBV4-2 and TRBJ2-7, with 10 nucleotides matching TRBD2. In germline, CDR1 is LGHNA, CDR2 YNFKEQ. V shed 2 bases, J shed 7 bases, and the junction held 14 bases outside the gene matches. The CDR3 loop spans 17 amino acids. The CDR3 region has the DNA TGTGCCAGCAGCCAATTCCAGTGCGGGACTAGCGAAGAAGAGCAGTACTTC. It encodes CASSQFQCGTSEEEQYF.

This clonotype has only a few counts. V and J are TRBV5-1 and TRBJ2-3; a weak D match, TRBD2 (5 bases). Deletions cut 4 bases from V and 4 bases from J, with 19 bases between. This CDR3 region has 16 residues. Germline loops: CDR1 SGHRS, CDR2 YFSETQ. In DNA, the CDR3 is TGCGCCAGCAGCCCCTTCCCGACGGGAAGGGCAGATACGCAGTATTTT. Translated: CASSPFPTGRADTQYF.

This chain joins TRBV20-1 and TRBJ2-2, with 9 bases identical to TRBD1. The germline V gene encodes CDR1 DFQATT and CDR2 SNEGSKA (reference sequence). The V segment lost 5 bases and the J segment 4 bases; nucleotides outside the gene matches: 8. This CDR3 spans 15 amino acids. The CDR3 region is CSAGPGQGATGELFF. The CDR3 DNA follows: TGCAGTGCTGGACCGGGACAGGGTGCCACCGGGGAGCTGTTTTTT.

The chain joins TRBV5-6 to TRBJ2-5, with TRBD1 as a possible D gene (5 bases). Germline values: CDR1 SGHDT, CDR2 YYEEEE. This CDR3 has 16 amino acids. Trimming removed 3 bases from V and 2 bases from J, with 17 bases in between. The CDR3 nucleotides are TGTGCCAGCAGCTCCCTAGGCAGGGCCAGACAAGAGACCCAGTACTTC. Its protein is CASSSLGRARQETQYF. The full variable domain, with the rest looked up from reference TRBV5-6 and TRBJ2-5, is DAGVTQSPTHLIKTRGQQVTLRCSPKSGHDTVSWYQQALGQGPQFIFQYYEEEERQRGNFPDRFSGHQFPNYSSELNVNALLLGDSALYLCASSSLGRARQETQYFGPGTRLLVL.

There are many counts of this clonotype. The junction does not match germline at one end; this may be a read error. The chain couples TRBV12-3 or TRBV12-4 to TRBJ2-7; D ambiguous. The CDR3 has 12 amino acids. The CDR3 sequence is CASSLDVYEQYF. CDR3 DNA sequence: TGTGCCAGCAGCTTAGATGTCTACGAGCAGTACTTC.

This clonotype was found many times. CDR3 in amino acids: CASMGETQYF. CDR3 coding DNA: TGTGCCAGCATGGGGGAGACCCAGTACTTC. The V call is TRBV12-3 or TRBV12-4, the J call TRBJ2-5, with D hard to call. V was trimmed by 7 bases and J by 5 bases, leaving 5 bases between them. The CDR3 runs 10 residues.

Notes on this clonotype: This may stem from a read error, because a much larger clone lies one nucleotide away. The chain carries TRBV5-1 and TRBJ1-3; 8 bases map to TRBD1. The germline V gene encodes CDR1 SGHRS and CDR2 YFSETQ. The CDR3 runs to 18 residues. This CDR3 reads CASSPYDRGSSSGNAIYF. The CDR3 coding sequence is TGCGCCAGCAGCCCCTACGACAGGGGCAGTAGCTCTGGAAACGCCATATATTTT.

This clonotype occurred many times. CDR3 nucleotides: TGCAGTGCTTGGACTAGCGGGACTAACAATGAGCAGTTCTTC. Its translation is CSAWTSGTNNEQFF. The rearrangement links TRBV20-1 to TRBJ2-1; 12 bases are shared with TRBD2. V was clipped by 5 bases and J by 5 bases; unmatched bases: 4. The CDR3 is 14 residues long. The germline CDR1 and CDR2 sequences are DFQATT and SNEGSKA (reference sequence).

This clonotype was counted at least ten times. The chain combines TRBV7-9 with TRBJ1-1; D uncertain. Trimming removed 10 bases at V and 2 bases at J, with 14 bases between. The germline V gene has CDR1 SEHNR and CDR2 FQNEAQ (reference sequence). The CDR3 runs to 13 residues. CDR3 bases: TGTGCCACCTCCTTGGGAGGAAACACTGAAGCTTTCTTT. Its translation: CATSLGGNTEAFF.

This clonotype has at least ten counts. The V and J genes are TRBV7-7 and TRBJ2-2; TRBD1 might be the D (5 bases). The V and J ends lost 0 bases and 7 bases respectively, with 6 bases between them. Germline loops: CDR1 SSHAT, CDR2 FNYEAQ (reference sequence). This CDR3 region has 13 residues. CDR3 protein: CASSLAGDGELFF. Written as DNA, the CDR3 is TGTGCCAGCAGCTTAGCAGGGGACGGGGAGCTGTTTTTT.

This clonotype showed up many times. V gene TRBV20-1 combines with J gene TRBJ2-1; D gene ambiguous. The CDR3 loop spans 10 amino acids. Trimming stripped 6 bases from V and 12 bases from J, with 12 bases between. Germline V CDR1 and CDR2: DFQATT, SNEGSKA (reference sequence). The CDR3 nucleotides read TGCAGTGCCACTCTTAGAGGGCAGTTCTTC. Translation gives CSATLRGQFF.

This clonotype has ten or more counts. This rearrangement joins TRBV9 to TRBJ2-5, with 10 bases fitting TRBD1. Trimming at V came to 6 bases and at J to 3 bases, leaving 5 bases not matched to a gene. CDR3 length: 14 residues. The germline V gene encodes CDR1 SGDLS and CDR2 YYNGEE. The CDR3 loop is CASKRDRGEETQYF. DNA of the CDR3: TGTGCCAGCAAGAGGGACAGGGGAGAAGAGACCCAGTACTTC.

The rearrangement uses TRBV12-3 or TRBV12-4 and TRBJ1-2; weak D call: TRBD1 (6 bases). The V end lost 6 bases, the J end lost 8 bases, and 13 bases lay between the germline ends. The CDR3 is made up of 12 amino acids. This chain's CDR3 is CASRQAGTGYTF. For the CDR3, the DNA is TGTGCCAGCAGGCAGGCGGGGACAGGCTACACCTTC.

Concerning this clonotype itself: An end of the junction does not agree with germline; a read error may underlie this. The chain uses TRBV20-1 and TRBJ2-1, with 12 bases fitting TRBD2. This CDR3 region has 16 residues. Germline assignment: CDR1 DFQATT and CDR2 SNEGSKA (reference sequence). The CDR3 DNA reads TGCTGTGCTCCCCAGTCCCTAGCGGGAGGGCCGAGGGAGCAGTTCTTC. Its protein product is CCAPQSLAGGPREQFF.

This clonotype was observed many times. The V call is TRBV29-1, the J call TRBJ2-3; D remains ambiguous. Trimming left V 3 bases short and J 3 bases short, with 4 bases between. CDR1 SQVTM and CDR2 ANQGSEA come from the germline V gene. This CDR3 is 11 amino acids long. CDR3 sequence (DNA): TGCAGCGTTGACCCAACAGATACGCAGTATTTT. Amino acids: CSVDPTDTQYF.

In this sample, this clonotype turned up many times. This chain's CDR3 is CATSDATRGSYNEQFF. The CDR3, as DNA: TGTGCCACCAGTGATGCCACTAGGGGCTCCTACAATGAGCAGTTCTTC. The V gene is TRBV24-1, the J gene TRBJ2-1; possibly TRBD1 or TRBD2 for D (5 bases each). Per germline, CDR1 KGHDR and CDR2 SFDVKD. V lost 3 bases and J 0 bases, leaving 11 bases between the germline ends. This CDR3 spans 16 amino acids.

This clonotype was detected only a few times. For the CDR3, the DNA is TGTGCCAGCAGTTACAAAGACAGCATGAACACTGAAGCTTTCTTT. It specifies CASSYKDSMNTEAFF. The chain recombines TRBV6-5 with TRBJ1-1; D perhaps matches TRBD1 (5 bases). Germline V lookup: CDR1 MNHEY, CDR2 SVGAGI. The length of the CDR3 is 15 residues. Trimming pared 2 bases from V and 0 bases from J, leaving 10 bases between.

This clonotype came up many times. The chain uses TRBV5-1 and TRBJ1-1; a weak D match, TRBD1 (6 bases). In germline, CDR1 is SGHRS, CDR2 YFSETQ. V lost 5 bases, J lost 5 bases, and 13 bases lay in between. This CDR3 has 13 residues. CDR3 in DNA: TGCGCCAGCAGGTCCTCAGGGGAGACTGAAGCTTTCTTT. Translated, it gives CASRSSGETEAFF.

The sample holds many counts of this clonotype. The chain employs TRBV10-3 and TRBJ2-5; no reliable D call. V lost 3 bases and J 5 bases, leaving 16 bases between the germline ends. In germline, CDR1 is ENHRY, CDR2 SYGVKD. The CDR3 spans 15 residues. CDR3 in amino acids: CAISDLDGPGETQYF. The CDR3 coding sequence is TGTGCCATCAGTGACCTCGACGGACCCGGGGAGACCCAGTACTTC.

This clonotype was detected ten times or more. The chain couples TRBV20-1 to TRBJ2-3; D might be TRBD1 or TRBD2, each matching 7 bases. V lost 6 bases to trimming and J lost 5 bases, with 21 bases between them. This CDR3 comprises 15 residues. CDR1 and CDR2 (germline): DFQATT, SNEGSKA (reference sequence). The DNA of the CDR3 is TGCAGTGCCCGCGGGGGCAGGGGGTTTGGAGATACGCAGTATTTT. Translation gives CSARGGRGFGDTQYF.

This clonotype has ten or more counts. V gene TRBV5-1 combines with J gene TRBJ2-4, with D perhaps matching TRBD1 (6 bases). Trimming removed 0 bases at V and 4 bases at J, with 8 bases between. There are 14 residues in the CDR3. Looked up from germline, CDR1 is SGHRS and CDR2 is YFSETQ. The CDR3 sequence: CASSLGGQKNIQYF. The DNA for the CDR3 is TGCGCCAGCAGCTTGGGTGGACAGAAAAACATTCAGTACTTC.

This clonotype has only a few counts. The chain has TRBV7-9 and TRBJ2-5; D unresolved. The germline CDR1 and CDR2 sequences are SEHNR and FQNEAQ (reference sequence). With 5 bases removed from V and 0 bases from J, the gap between germline ends came to 16 bases. The CDR3 contains 16 residues. The CDR3 nucleotides read TGTGCCAGCAGCCCCCCAGACTCCAAAGACCAAGAGACCCAGTACTTC. This codes for CASSPPDSKDQETQYF.

The V and J genes are TRBV18 and TRBJ2-7; D possibly matches TRBD1 or TRBD2 (5 bases each). CDR1 and CDR2 from the germline V gene are KGHSH and LQKENI. This CDR3 is built from 15 residues. V was clipped by 5 bases and J by 0 bases, with 14 bases between them. The CDR3 DNA follows: TGTGCCAGCTCAACCGGGGCTTCGGACTCCTACGAGCAGTACTTC. This codes for CASSTGASDSYEQYF.